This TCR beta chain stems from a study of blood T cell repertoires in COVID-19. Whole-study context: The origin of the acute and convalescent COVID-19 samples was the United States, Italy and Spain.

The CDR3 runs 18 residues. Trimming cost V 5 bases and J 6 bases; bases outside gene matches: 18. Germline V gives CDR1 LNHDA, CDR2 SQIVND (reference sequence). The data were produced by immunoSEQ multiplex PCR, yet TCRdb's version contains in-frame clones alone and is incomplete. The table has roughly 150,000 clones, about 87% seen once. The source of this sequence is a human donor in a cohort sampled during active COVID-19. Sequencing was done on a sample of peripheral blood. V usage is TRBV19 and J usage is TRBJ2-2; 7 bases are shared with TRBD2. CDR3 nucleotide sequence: TGTGCCAGTAGTTTTCTGCCTACGGGACTACGCTCCCCCGGGGAGCTGTTTTTT. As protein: CASSFLPTGLRSPGELFF.